This TCR beta chain was identified during a study of vaccination effects on CD4 cells after COVID-19. CDR1 is SEHNR, CDR2 FQNEAQ, per germline (reference sequence). V was clipped by 8 bases and J by 4 bases, with 15 bases between them. The CDR3 has 13 residues. Peptide-pool stimulation followed by sequencing identified expanded antigen-specific CD4+ clonotypes in the ViraFEST assay. Subsequent to less than eleven days of culture, CD4+ T cells were isolated. It was two doses of either the BNT162b2 or mRNA-1273 vaccine that participants received. Cells had half their medium changed to IL-2 medium on days 3 and 7. General observations from the study: Relatively few convalescent patients took part in the study, which had no early post-infection timepoints. Clones arising from infection and from vaccination showed marked clonal contraction late after vaccination.

For this clone: Its antigen is as yet unknown.

The data were produced by immunoSEQ multiplex PCR, yet TCRdb's version contains in-frame clones alone and is incomplete. This table has about 46,000 clones, 74% appearing once. The TCR was taken from a human donor who received a COVID-19 vaccine. This chain links TRBV7-9 with TRBJ2-7; D uncertain. Sequencing used CD4+ T cells from PBMCs cultured with HCoV-OC43 spike peptides, obtained after COVID-19 vaccination. As for subset: HCoV-OC43 spike overlapping peptide pool stimulation. The CDR3 here is CASGEWNGYEQYF. The CDR3 DNA follows: TGTGCCAGCGGGGAATGGAACGGTTACGAGCAGTACTTC.